Shown below are 27 T cell receptor beta chains from a single sample sequenced in a study of T cell changes during pregnancy in multiple sclerosis. Sequenced by immunoSEQ multiplex PCR; TCRdb stores in-frame clones only, minus some. The sample yields 70,000 to 75,000 clones, approximately 92% seen once. This sample comprised peripheral blood, obtained before pregnancy. The receptor set was obtained from a female donor with multiple sclerosis, enrolled in a pregnancy study.

The chain links TRBV6-1 to TRBJ1-2, with 9 bases matching TRBD1. CDR1 and CDR2 from the germline V gene are MNHNS and SASEGT. V lost 2 bases to trimming and J lost 8 bases; unmatched junction nucleotides: 9. CDR3 length: 15 amino acids. The CDR3 nucleotides are TGTGCCAGCAGTGAAAGCCCACAGGGGGCAGGGGGCTACACCTTC. Translating it yields CASSESPQGAGGYTF.

The genes are TRBV27 and TRBJ1-5, with 8 bases matching TRBD1. Germline V gives CDR1 MNHEY, CDR2 SMNVEV (reference sequence). CDR3 length equals 14 residues. The V segment lost 6 bases and the J segment 5 bases; nucleotides outside the gene matches: 6. The CDR3 coding sequence is TGTGCCAGCAGAAGCAGGGGGCCAGATCAGCCCCAGCATTTT. As protein: CASRSRGPDQPQHF.

Within the sample, this clone is medium-sized. CDR3 DNA: TGTGCCAGCAGCCAGAGCGCCAGGGGGTACGCTGAAGCTTTCTTT. Translating gives CASSQSARGYAEAFF. The chain employs TRBV4-2 and TRBJ1-1; 7 positions match TRBD1. The CDR3 is made up of 15 amino acids. The ends lost 3 bases at V and 6 bases at J; junction bases unmatched: 10. The germline V gene has CDR1 LGHNA and CDR2 YNFKEQ.

Written as DNA, the CDR3 is TGTGCCAGTAGTATCGGGCTAGCGGGGGGGGCAGATACGCAGTATTTT. It encodes CASSIGLAGGADTQYF. The chain carries TRBV19 and TRBJ2-3, with 12 bases aligning to TRBD2. Germline assignment: CDR1 LNHDA and CDR2 SQIVND (reference sequence). Trimming took 3 bases from V and 4 from J; bases not matched to a gene: 5. This CDR3 region has 16 residues.

The rearrangement joins TRBV19 to TRBJ2-2; D not certain. Trimming stripped 10 bases from V and 2 bases from J, with 17 bases between. This CDR3 contains 15 residues. Germline loops: CDR1 LNHDA, CDR2 SQIVND (reference sequence). The CDR3 DNA reads TGTGCCACCTCAAACCTGGGCAGAAACACCGGGGAGCTGTTTTTT. Its protein is CATSNLGRNTGELFF.

The V gene is TRBV13, the J gene TRBJ1-3, with 8 bases that match TRBD1. Germline V gives CDR1 PRHDT, CDR2 FYEKMQ (reference sequence). The trim removed 5 bases at V and 0 bases at J, leaving 9 bases unmatched. The CDR3 runs to 17 residues. The CDR3 sequence: CASSARQGRHSGNTIYF. CDR3 nucleotide sequence: TGTGCCAGCAGCGCCCGACAGGGGCGCCACTCTGGAAACACCATATATTTT.

This clone was found once. This chain connects TRBV18 to TRBJ2-2, with 7 bases fitting TRBD1. The V and J ends lost 6 bases and 3 bases, in that order; junction bases with no gene match: 1. Germline V gives CDR1 KGHSH, CDR2 LQKENI. The CDR3 is 13 residues long. CDR3 residues: CASSDRDTGELFF. CDR3 DNA: TGTGCCAGCTCCGACAGGGACACCGGGGAGCTGTTTTTT.

V is TRBV30 and J is TRBJ2-7; perhaps TRBD1 as D (6 bases). The CDR3 extends over 12 amino acids. In germline, CDR1 is GTSNPN, CDR2 SVGIG (reference sequence). Trimming pared 3 bases from V and 2 bases from J, leaving 8 bases between. The DNA for the CDR3 is TGTGCCTGGAGACAGGGTACCTACGAGCAGTACTTC. It translates to CAWRQGTYEQYF.

The V and J genes are TRBV28 and TRBJ1-3; no firm D call. The CDR3 sequence is 18 residues long. CDR1 MDHEN and CDR2 SYDVKM come from the germline V gene. V was cut by 5 bases and J by 0 bases, with 20 bases left in between. This chain's CDR3 is CASSPNLPKTPSGNTIYF. CDR3 sequence (DNA): TGTGCCAGCAGTCCCAACTTGCCAAAGACACCCTCTGGAAACACCATATATTTT.

The rearrangement joins TRBV7-2 to TRBJ1-1; D might be TRBD1 (6 bases). The V gene's germline CDR1 is SGHTA and CDR2 FQGNSA. The V end was cut by 1 base, the J end by 7 bases, with 19 bases between. This CDR3 is 16 amino acids long. For the CDR3, the DNA is TGTGCCAGCAGCTTAGTTCTGTCGCCTCCGGACAGTGAAGCTTTCTTT. Its translation is CASSLVLSPPDSEAFF.

This rearrangement joins TRBV30 to TRBJ2-1; a weak D match, TRBD2 (7 bases). Germline CDR1 and CDR2: GTSNPN and SVGIG (reference sequence). V was cut by 0 bases and J by 7 bases, with 16 bases left in between. The CDR3 contains 15 residues. The CDR3 DNA is TGTGCCTGGAGTGTCCAGAGGGGGGGTCTAAATGAGCAGTTCTTC. Translating gives CAWSVQRGGLNEQFF.

V and J are TRBV6-1 and TRBJ2-2; the match to TRBD1 covers 10 bases. Germline CDR1 and CDR2: MNHNS and SASEGT. The CDR3 has 16 amino acids. Unmatched junction bases numbered 5, after V lost 3 bases and J lost 4 bases. The CDR3 DNA reads TGTGCCAGCAGTGACGGGGGACAGGGGACCACCGGGGAGCTGTTTTTT. Residues: CASSDGGQGTTGELFF.

This chain uses TRBV6-5 with TRBJ2-1; possibly TRBD2 for D (5 bases). Germline-derived CDR1 and CDR2 are MNHEY and SVGAGI. Trimming removed 0 bases at V and 5 bases at J, with 14 bases between. The CDR3 length is 16 residues. Here the CDR3 reads CASSYSPSGLDNEQFF. CDR3 nucleotides: TGTGCCAGCAGTTACTCGCCCTCCGGACTTGACAATGAGCAGTTCTTC.

The chain links TRBV27 to TRBJ2-3; TRBD2 is a possible D gene (6 bases). Germline CDR1 and CDR2: MNHEY and SMNVEV (reference sequence). The CDR3 has 9 residues. The V gene lost 11 bases and the J gene lost 9 bases, with 9 bases spanning the gap. The CDR3 is CAGGETQYF. Here the CDR3 DNA reads TGTGCCGGCGGGGAAACGCAGTATTTT.

The chain employs TRBV7-8 and TRBJ1-4; TRBD1 aligns across 8 bases. The germline CDR1 and CDR2 sequences are SGHVS and FQNEAQ. The CDR3 totals 17 residues. Trimming removed 5 bases from V and 5 bases from J; junction bases left unmatched: 13. CDR3 coding DNA: TGTGCCAGCAGCCCTGGACAGGGCGTTAGAGTCAATGAAAAACTGTTTTTT. Translation gives CASSPGQGVRVNEKLFF. The full variable domain, completed using reference TRBV7-8 and TRBJ1-4, is GAGVSQSPRYKVAKRGQDVALRCDPISGHVSLFWYQQALGQGPEFLTYFQNEAQLDKSGLPSDRFFAERPEGSVSTLKIQRTQQEDSAVYLCASSPGQGVRVNEKLFFGSGTQLSVL.

This chain uses TRBV27 with TRBJ1-2; D is perhaps TRBD1 (5 bases). The CDR3 contains 14 residues. In germline, CDR1 is MNHEY, CDR2 SMNVEV (reference sequence). Trimming took 8 bases from V and 6 from J, leaving 19 bases between them. CDR3 residues: CASGLLGGSDGYTF. Written as DNA, the CDR3 is TGTGCCAGCGGATTACTGGGGGGGTCTGATGGCTACACCTTC.

V gene TRBV4-3 combines with J gene TRBJ2-2; 8 bases are shared with TRBD2. V lost 4 bases to trimming and J lost 7 bases; unmatched junction nucleotides: 8. The CDR3 is 15 amino acids. The germline V gene has CDR1 LGHNA and CDR2 YSLEER. The CDR3 protein is CASSPQTSVSGELFF. DNA of the CDR3: TGCGCCAGCAGCCCCCAGACTAGCGTCAGCGGGGAGCTGTTTTTT.

J is TRBJ2-3 and V is TRBV6-1; the D is unclear. Germline-derived CDR1 and CDR2 are MNHNS and SASEGT. The CDR3 contains 15 residues. V was pared by 3 bases and J by 2 bases, with 12 bases between. Written as DNA, the CDR3 is TGTGCCAGCAGTGAGACACCGGATTCCACAGATACGCAGTATTTT. Its protein product is CASSETPDSTDTQYF.

V gene TRBV7-9 combines with J gene TRBJ2-3; 13 nucleotides align to TRBD2. The CDR3 runs to 12 residues. Looked up from germline, CDR1 is SEHNR and CDR2 is FQNEAQ (reference sequence). V was pared by 5 bases and J by 14 bases, with 4 bases of the junction left unmatched. CDR3 DNA sequence: TGTGCCAGCAGCGGACTAGCGGGAGTTCCGTATTTT. It encodes CASSGLAGVPYF.

The chain carries TRBV19 and TRBJ2-3; 7 bases are shared with TRBD2. The CDR3 runs 14 residues. CDR1 and CDR2 (germline): LNHDA, SQIVND (reference sequence). The CDR3 region is CDSSLAGAADTQYF. CDR3 in DNA: TGTGACTCGTCACTCGCGGGAGCGGCAGATACGCAGTATTTT.

V is TRBV20-1 and J is TRBJ2-7, with TRBD2 matching over 10 bases. This CDR3 has 11 residues. The ends lost 7 bases at V and 4 bases at J; junction bases unmatched: 1. Germline CDR1 DFQATT, CDR2 SNEGSKA (reference sequence). The CDR3 DNA follows: TGCAGTGGGACTAGCGGATACGAGCAGTACTTC. Translating it yields CSGTSGYEQYF.

This chain uses TRBV19 with TRBJ2-5; D might be TRBD1 (5 bases). CDR1 and CDR2 (germline): LNHDA, SQIVND (reference sequence). The V and J ends lost 2 bases and 4 bases respectively, with 8 bases between them. The CDR3 is 13 residues long. CDR3 in amino acids: CASSISRAETQYF. The CDR3, as DNA: TGTGCCAGTAGTATATCCAGGGCAGAGACCCAGTACTTC. Using reference TRBV19 and TRBJ2-5 for the parts outside the CDR3, the full variable domain is DGGITQSPKYLFRKEGQNVTLSCEQNLNHDAMYWYRQDPGQGLRLIYYSQIVNDFQKGDIAEGYSVSREKKESFPLTVTSAQKNPTAFYLCASSISRAETQYFGPGTRLLVL.

The chain joins TRBV4-3 to TRBJ2-1; a weak D match, TRBD2 (7 bases). Trimming cost V 0 bases and J 5 bases, with 17 bases left between them. This CDR3 contains 17 residues. Germline CDR1 is LGHNA and CDR2 is YSLEER. This CDR3 reads CASSQDSGRGGNNEQFF. In DNA, the CDR3 is TGCGCCAGCAGCCAAGATTCTGGAAGGGGGGGTAACAATGAGCAGTTCTTC.

The CDR3 spells CASSDPRGGAGNTIYF. In nucleotides, the CDR3 is TGTGCCAGCAGTGACCCCCGGGGAGGCGCTGGAAACACCATATATTTT. The chain couples TRBV25-1 to TRBJ1-3; no clear D. The CDR3 has 16 residues. The germline V and J ends were trimmed by 3 bases and 2 bases, with 14 bases remaining between them. CDR1 MGHDK and CDR2 SYGVNS come from the germline V gene.

The V and J genes are TRBV28 and TRBJ2-5; 11 bases align to TRBD2. With V trimmed by 2 bases and J by 5 bases, 10 bases remained unmatched. The CDR3 runs to 17 residues. Germline CDR1 and CDR2: MDHEN and SYDVKM. CDR3 amino acids: CASSLQGSGRARETQYF. Here the CDR3 DNA reads TGTGCCAGCAGTTTACAGGGTAGCGGGAGGGCCCGGGAGACCCAGTACTTC.

This clone was picked up one time. V is TRBV28 and J is TRBJ2-7; D uncertain. The germline gives CDR1 MDHEN, CDR2 SYDVKM. Trimming cost V 2 bases and J 3 bases, with 5 bases left between them. There are 12 residues in the CDR3. The DNA of the CDR3 is TGTGCCAGCAGTTTACCTTTCTACGAGCAGTACTTC. Translation gives CASSLPFYEQYF.

This clone was seen a single time. The genes are TRBV5-1 and TRBJ1-6; weak D call: TRBD1 (5 bases). Trimming cost V 0 bases and J 7 bases, with 11 bases left between them. The length of the CDR3 is 15 residues. CDR1 and CDR2 (germline): SGHRS, YFSETQ. Written as DNA, the CDR3 is TGCGCCAGCAGCTTGGAGGGGTTTGGCAATTCACCCCTCCACTTT. Protein product: CASSLEGFGNSPLHF.